A single TCR beta chain is shown here with its context. This CDR3 has 14 residues. With 7 bases clipped from V and 7 bases from J, the junction kept 8 bases outside the gene matches. Germline V lookup: CDR1 SEHNR, CDR2 FQNEAQ (reference sequence). In the authors' workflow: Amplification of reference gene primers provided the estimated nucleated cell counts. Assay used: immunoSEQ multiplex PCR; TCRdb lists only in-frame clones, some missing. V and J calls and clone size are given by that table; D and trimming were obtained from the DNA. There are around 150,000 clones in the sample; roughly 89% occur only once, and 3.5% to 5.5% lies in the top ten. This sample was included in a study of blood T cell repertoires in COVID-19. About the study: Sample material is recorded as cDNA or gDNA derived from T cells, B-cell-depleted T cells, or PBMCs.

The specimen was peripheral blood. The source is a woman in her forties with acute or convalescent COVID-19. The chain uses TRBV7-9 and TRBJ1-2, with 11 bases lining up with TRBD1. The CDR3 sequence is CASNHWTGGGGYTF. CDR3 DNA sequence: TGTGCCAGCAACCACTGGACAGGGGGCGGTGGCTACACCTTC.